The T cell receptor (beta chain) described here comes from a study of control samples from healthy donors and cancer patients. This clone was observed a single time. Sequencing used immunoSEQ multiplex PCR; TCRdb keeps in-frame clones, though not all of them. The top ten hold 8% of the sample, which has about 88,000 clones, 85% to 95% seen once. The TCR was taken from a man younger than 35 in good health. The sample consisted of blood.

As DNA, the CDR3 is TGTGCCAGCAGTTTATCCCTCCAGGGGAGCGATGAGCAGTTCTTC. This codes for CASSLSLQGSDEQFF. The rearrangement joins TRBV27 to TRBJ2-1; D may be TRBD1 (6 bases). This CDR3 contains 15 residues. Germline V gives CDR1 MNHEY, CDR2 SMNVEV (reference sequence). The germline V and J ends were trimmed by 0 bases and 8 bases, with 14 bases remaining between them.